The 8 T cell receptor beta chains given below trace back to one sample, sequenced in a study of spatial heterogeneity in lung cancer. TCRdb re-called the 5' RACE reads through MiXCR, storing one row per CDR3 protein. The sample has more than 7,500 distinct CDR3 sequences, about 9.3% seen once. Their specific antigens are unknown. The time point: sample taken at primary tumor resection. Regarding the study as a whole: Within tumors, counts of expanded alpha and beta TCRs tracked tumor mutation counts.

The input for sequencing was lung tumor tissue, taken at surgery. These receptor sequences come from a female donor with early-stage non-small cell lung cancer.

The V gene is TRBV2, the J gene TRBJ2-1, with D perhaps TRBD1 (6 bases). CDR1 SNHLY and CDR2 FYNNEI come from the germline V gene. Trimming stripped 5 bases from V and 6 bases from J, with 17 bases between. This CDR3 has 15 residues. The DNA of the CDR3 is TGTGCCAGCAGTTTACAGGGCAGTGGGGGCAATGAGCAGTTCTTC. Protein: CASSLQGSGGNEQFF.

In its sample, this clonotype ranks as medium-sized. The rearrangement joins TRBV5-1 to TRBJ2-2, with D unclear. Deletions cut 6 bases from V and 7 bases from J, with 13 bases between. The CDR3 extends over 13 amino acids. Germline values: CDR1 SGHRS, CDR2 YFSETQ. The CDR3 reads CASNRPPSGELFF. The DNA of the CDR3 is TGCGCCAGCAATCGTCCGCCCAGCGGGGAGCTGTTTTTT.

This clonotype was seen repeatedly, ten times or more. The genes are TRBV6-5 and TRBJ2-7; TRBD2 matches at 8 bases. This CDR3 has 17 residues. From germline, CDR1 is MNHEY and CDR2 SVGAGI. The trim removed 0 bases at V and 7 bases at J, leaving 14 bases unmatched. CDR3 DNA: TGTGCCAGCAGTTACTCCTTACTAGCGGTCCATCATCCAGAGCAGTACTTC. Its translation is CASSYSLLAVHHPEQYF.

The V call is TRBV5-1, the J call TRBJ2-1, with 11 bases aligning to TRBD2. The CDR3 covers 16 residues. V lost 0 bases to trimming and J lost 5 bases; unmatched junction nucleotides: 4. In germline, CDR1 is SGHRS, CDR2 YFSETQ. Here the CDR3 DNA reads TGCGCCAGCAGCTTGGGCGGGACTAGCGGCCACAATGAGCAGTTCTTC. Translation gives CASSLGGTSGHNEQFF.

This clonotype was found a few times. The chain carries TRBV29-1 and TRBJ1-3, with D uncertain. Trimming stripped 7 bases from V and 1 base from J, with 5 bases between. Germline CDR1 and CDR2: SQVTM and ANQGSEA. The CDR3 spans 11 residues. Written as DNA, the CDR3 is TGCAGCGCCAGGTCTGGAAACACCATATATTTT. This encodes CSARSGNTIYF.

This clonotype is medium-sized in the sample. The chain links TRBV7-2 to TRBJ2-7, with D hard to call. CDR1 SGHTA and CDR2 FQGNSA come from the germline V gene. V lost 1 base and J lost 5, with 12 bases in between. The CDR3 is 14 residues long. The CDR3 sequence: CASSLEGSLDEQYF. The CDR3 DNA is TGTGCCAGCAGCTTAGAGGGATCCCTCGACGAGCAGTACTTC.

This clonotype was detected many times. The chain has TRBV7-9 and TRBJ1-1; 11 bases are shared with TRBD1. Germline V CDR1 and CDR2: SEHNR, FQNEAQ (reference sequence). V was clipped by 3 bases and J by 8 bases; unmatched bases: 8. The CDR3 length is 15 residues. CDR3 nucleotide sequence: TGTGCCAGCAGCTTCTCCGGGACAGGGGGAACGGAAGCTTTCTTT. Its protein product is CASSFSGTGGTEAFF.

This clonotype has at least ten counts. This chain links TRBV6-1 with TRBJ2-4; D is possibly TRBD1 (5 bases). Germline loops: CDR1 MNHNS, CDR2 SASEGT. CDR3 length: 18 residues. V lost 4 bases, J lost 0 bases, and 19 bases lay in between. The CDR3 region has the DNA TGTGCCAGCAGTGTTGGGGCTCTAATTATTCTAGCCAAAAACATTCAGTACTTC. Its protein product is CASSVGALIILAKNIQYF.